This T cell receptor (beta chain) derives from a study of cytomegalovirus exposure and HLA in healthy donors. Study in general: The study's early data release held some 85 million unique TCRs from HLA-typed donors. General study points: Earlier analysis yielded a pattern in which most TCR beta V segments were productive about 90% or about 30% of the time.

The CDR3 has 14 residues. The germline V gene encodes CDR1 MDHEN and CDR2 SYDVKM. Trimming removed 1 base from V and 8 bases from J, with 14 bases in between. PCR involved 60 Vbeta and 13 Jbeta primers. TCRdb's copy holds only in-frame clones and misses some; the assay was immunoSEQ multiplex PCR. The sample lists 100,000 to 150,000 clones, around 73% occurring once. When sampled, the donors appeared nominally healthy, though they likely had unrecorded immune exposures. On this clone: Its specificity is not known.

The genes are TRBV28 and TRBJ1-2; possible D gene TRBD1, 6 bases. The TCR was taken from a female donor in good health and CMV-seronegative. Specimen: PBMCs. This CDR3 is CASSLSNTGPGYTF. The CDR3 coding sequence is TGTGCCAGCAGTTTATCTAATACAGGGCCGGGCTACACCTTC.